The present T cell receptor (beta chain) was sequenced within a study of blood T cell repertoires in COVID-19 (dated by TCRdb to about 2020). Looking at the study overall: Samples from collaborators originated in the United States, Italy and Spain and spanned both the acute and convalescent phases of COVID-19. The repertoires were released in a freely available public database intended as a resource for research on the immune response to SARS-CoV-2. The prospective study material was composed of cDNA or gDNA derived from T cells, B-cell-depleted T cells, or PBMCs. Where available, HLA class I and class II types were taken from metadata supplied by the sample provider and were not determined by assay-based typing. Subjects who had been exposed to COVID-19, were actively infected with it, or had recovered from it provided the deeply sampled blood TCRbeta repertoires that made up the dataset. The samples were drawn from two sources: the first 160 participants of the ongoing ImmuneRACE study, and 1,000 to 1,500 subjects contributed by 6 global collaborators. Nearly every sample came with metadata listing a de-identified subject ID, COVID-19 status, age in years and sex.

Details on this clone: The target of this receptor is not known. No per-base quality is available; no much larger clone lies one base away.

The immunoSEQ Assay, a bias-controlled multiplex PCR, was used to amplify TCRbeta CDR3 regions from genomic DNA. In the authors' own workflow: Within the assay, amplification of reference gene primers was used to estimate how many nucleated cells each sample contained. To quantify the absolute abundance of each unique TCRbeta CDR3 rearrangement, sequence reads were collapsed and filtered. Productive Simpson clonality was computed per sample as the square root of Simpson's diversity index over productive rearrangements. Sourced from immuneACCESS, this table was stored by TCRdb with only in-frame sequences that have V and J called. A share of the clones is absent; for the studies checked, an unresolved V gene accounts for under half, and the remainder has no known explanation. The V and J calls and clone size were taken over from that table, and D and trimming were inferred from the DNA. Counted in this sample were about 150,000 clones; around 91% of them appeared once. Jointly, the top ten make up around 14% of the sample.

The paper as a whole reports these results and caveats: How much clinical and demographic metadata was included differed by source and by participant, and the metadata was provided uncurated.

From the cysteine up to the phenylalanine, the CDR3 has a length of 15 residues. CDR3 DNA only is kept here, 45 bases in frame from base 1. CDR1 and CDR2 (KGHSH, LQKENI) derive from the germline V gene. The trim is 3 bases for V and 0 bases for J, with a gap of 11 bases between the germline ends. Collaborating institutions collected whole blood in K2EDTA tubes following their own protocols. For TCRbeta analysis, collaborators shipped samples in one of three forms: frozen whole blood, isolated PBMCs, or DNA extracted from either of those sample types. The rearrangement combines TRBV18 with TRBJ1-1, and the D gene may be TRBD1, 6 bases matching. Sample: peripheral blood. The TCR comes from a woman in her thirties or forties with acute or convalescent COVID-19. The sequenced DNA: TGTGCCAGCTCACCTTGGACAGACATGAACACTGAAGCTTTCTTT. Its protein product is CASSPWTDMNTEAFF.